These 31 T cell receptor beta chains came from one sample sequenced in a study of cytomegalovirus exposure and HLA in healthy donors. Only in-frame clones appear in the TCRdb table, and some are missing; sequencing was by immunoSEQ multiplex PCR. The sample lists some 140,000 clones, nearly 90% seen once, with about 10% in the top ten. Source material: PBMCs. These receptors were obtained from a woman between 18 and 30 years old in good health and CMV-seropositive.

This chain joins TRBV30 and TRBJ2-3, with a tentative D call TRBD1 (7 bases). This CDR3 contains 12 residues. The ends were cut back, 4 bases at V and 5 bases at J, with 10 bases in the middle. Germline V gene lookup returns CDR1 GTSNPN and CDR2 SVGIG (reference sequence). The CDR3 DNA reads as TGTGCCTGGACAGGGGGAGGAGATACGCAGTATTTT. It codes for CAWTGGGDTQYF.

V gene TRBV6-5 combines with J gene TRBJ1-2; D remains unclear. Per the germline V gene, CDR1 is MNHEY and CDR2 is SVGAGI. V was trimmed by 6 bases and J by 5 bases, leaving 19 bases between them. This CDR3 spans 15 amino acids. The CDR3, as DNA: TGTGCCAGCAGCCCCTCCGCCAGGCAGGTTTATGGCTACACCTTC. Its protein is CASSPSARQVYGYTF.

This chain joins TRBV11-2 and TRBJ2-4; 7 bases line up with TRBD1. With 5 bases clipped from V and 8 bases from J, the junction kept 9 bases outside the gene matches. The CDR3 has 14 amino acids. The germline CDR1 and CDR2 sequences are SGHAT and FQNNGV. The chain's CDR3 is CASSPAFTGDIQYF. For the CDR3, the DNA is TGTGCCAGCAGCCCGGCTTTTACAGGGGACATTCAGTACTTC.

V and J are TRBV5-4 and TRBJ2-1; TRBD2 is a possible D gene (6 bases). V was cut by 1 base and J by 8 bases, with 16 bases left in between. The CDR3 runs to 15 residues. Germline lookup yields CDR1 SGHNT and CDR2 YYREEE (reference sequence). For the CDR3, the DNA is TGTGCCAGCAGCTTGCTGGGAGGCGGAGTCGATGAGCAGTTCTTC. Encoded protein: CASSLLGGGVDEQFF.

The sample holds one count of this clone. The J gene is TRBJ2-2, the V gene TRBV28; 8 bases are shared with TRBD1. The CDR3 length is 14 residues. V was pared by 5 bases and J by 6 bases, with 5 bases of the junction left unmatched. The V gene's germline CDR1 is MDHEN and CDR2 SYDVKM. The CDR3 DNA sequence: TGTGCCAGCAGTGCAGGGGGCATTGCCGGGGAGCTGTTTTTT. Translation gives CASSAGGIAGELFF.

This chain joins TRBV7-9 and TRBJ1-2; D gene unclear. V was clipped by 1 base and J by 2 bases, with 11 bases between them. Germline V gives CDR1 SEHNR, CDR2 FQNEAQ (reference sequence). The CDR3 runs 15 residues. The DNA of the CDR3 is TGTGCCAGCAGCTTAGGCGGCAGCCTCAACTATGGCTACACCTTC. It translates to CASSLGGSLNYGYTF.

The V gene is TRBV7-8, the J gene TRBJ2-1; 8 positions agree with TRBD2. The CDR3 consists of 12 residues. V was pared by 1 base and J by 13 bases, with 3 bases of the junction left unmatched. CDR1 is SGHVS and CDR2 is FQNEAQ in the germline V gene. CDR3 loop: CASSLEAGAQFF. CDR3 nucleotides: TGTGCCAGCAGCTTAGAAGCGGGGGCACAGTTCTTC.

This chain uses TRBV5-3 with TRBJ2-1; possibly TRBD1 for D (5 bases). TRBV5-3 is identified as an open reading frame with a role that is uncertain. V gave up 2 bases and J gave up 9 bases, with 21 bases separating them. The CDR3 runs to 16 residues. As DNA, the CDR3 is TGTGCCAGAAGCTTAAAGGTCAGGGCCCGCCGGGCTGAGCAGTTCTTC. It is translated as CARSLKVRARRAEQFF.

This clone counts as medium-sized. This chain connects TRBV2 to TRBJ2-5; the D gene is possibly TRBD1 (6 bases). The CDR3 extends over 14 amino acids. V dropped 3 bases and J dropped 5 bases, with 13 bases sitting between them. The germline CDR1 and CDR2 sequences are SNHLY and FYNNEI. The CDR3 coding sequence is TGTGCCAGCAGTGACGGCCAGGGGAGCGAGACCCAGTACTTC. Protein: CASSDGQGSETQYF.

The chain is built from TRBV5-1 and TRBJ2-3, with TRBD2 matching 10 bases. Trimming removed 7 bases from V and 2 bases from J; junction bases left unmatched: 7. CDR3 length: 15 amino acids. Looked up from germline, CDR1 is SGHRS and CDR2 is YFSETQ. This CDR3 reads CASAIGTSVTDTQYF. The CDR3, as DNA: TGCGCCAGCGCAATCGGGACTAGCGTCACAGATACGCAGTATTTT.

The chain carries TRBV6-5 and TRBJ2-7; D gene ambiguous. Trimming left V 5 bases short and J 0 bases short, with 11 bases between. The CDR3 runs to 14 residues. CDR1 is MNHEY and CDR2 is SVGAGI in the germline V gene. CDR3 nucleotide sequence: TGTGCCAGCAGTGCTGACTGGAGCTCCTACGAGCAGTACTTC. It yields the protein CASSADWSSYEQYF.

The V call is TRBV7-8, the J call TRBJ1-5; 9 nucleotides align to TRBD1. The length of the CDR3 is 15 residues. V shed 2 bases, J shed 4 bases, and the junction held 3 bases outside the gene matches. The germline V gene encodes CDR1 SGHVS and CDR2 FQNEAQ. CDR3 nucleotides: TGTGCCAGCAGCTTAACGGACAGGGGAAATCAGCCCCAGCATTTT. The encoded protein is CASSLTDRGNQPQHF.

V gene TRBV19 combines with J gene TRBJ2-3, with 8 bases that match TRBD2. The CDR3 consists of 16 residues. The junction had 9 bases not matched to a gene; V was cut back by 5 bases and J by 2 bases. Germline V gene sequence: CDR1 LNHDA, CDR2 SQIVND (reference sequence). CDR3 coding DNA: TGTGCCAGTAGTCCAGGGACTAGTCTACTCACAGATACGCAGTATTTT. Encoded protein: CASSPGTSLLTDTQYF.

CDR3 sequence reads: CASSEQGGPFFNYGYTF. The CDR3 nucleotides are TGTGCCAGCAGTGAACAGGGAGGACCCTTTTTTAACTATGGCTACACCTTC. The V and J genes are TRBV6-1 and TRBJ1-2; D perhaps matches TRBD1 (5 bases). Trimming removed 2 bases from V and 1 base from J, with 17 bases in between. This CDR3 has 17 residues. Germline assignment: CDR1 MNHNS and CDR2 SASEGT.

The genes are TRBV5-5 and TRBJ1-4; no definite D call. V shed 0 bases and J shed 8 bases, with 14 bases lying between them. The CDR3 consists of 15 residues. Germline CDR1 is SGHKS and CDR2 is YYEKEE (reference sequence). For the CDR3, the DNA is TGTGCCAGCAGCTTGGTGTCGGCCTCGGGGGAAAAACTGTTTTTT. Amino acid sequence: CASSLVSASGEKLFF.

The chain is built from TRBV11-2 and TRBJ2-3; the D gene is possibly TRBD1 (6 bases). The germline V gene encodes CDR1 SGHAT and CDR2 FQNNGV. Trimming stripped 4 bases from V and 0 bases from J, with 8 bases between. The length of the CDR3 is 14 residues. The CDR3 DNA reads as TGTGCCAGCAGCTGGGACATTAGCACAGATACGCAGTATTTT. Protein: CASSWDISTDTQYF.

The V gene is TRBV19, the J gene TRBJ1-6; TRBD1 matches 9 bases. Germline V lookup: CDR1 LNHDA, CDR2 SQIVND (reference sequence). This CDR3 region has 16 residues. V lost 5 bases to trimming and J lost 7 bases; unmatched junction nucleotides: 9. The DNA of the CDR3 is TGTGCCAGTAGTCCGACCGGACAGGGGACAAATTCACCCCTCCACTTT. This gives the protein CASSPTGQGTNSPLHF.

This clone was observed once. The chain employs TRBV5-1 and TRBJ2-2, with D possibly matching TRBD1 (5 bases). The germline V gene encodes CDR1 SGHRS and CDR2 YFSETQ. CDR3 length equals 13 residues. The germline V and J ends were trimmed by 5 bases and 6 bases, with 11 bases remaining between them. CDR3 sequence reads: CASRDSYPGELFF. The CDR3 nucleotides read TGCGCCAGCAGAGACAGTTACCCCGGGGAGCTGTTTTTT.

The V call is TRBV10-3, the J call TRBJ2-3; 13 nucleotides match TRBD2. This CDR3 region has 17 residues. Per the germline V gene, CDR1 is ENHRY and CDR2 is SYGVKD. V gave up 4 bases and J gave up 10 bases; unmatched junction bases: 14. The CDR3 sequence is CAISAPTSGGGSLSQYF. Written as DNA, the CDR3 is TGTGCCATCAGTGCCCCAACTAGCGGGGGGGGATCCCTTTCGCAGTATTTT.

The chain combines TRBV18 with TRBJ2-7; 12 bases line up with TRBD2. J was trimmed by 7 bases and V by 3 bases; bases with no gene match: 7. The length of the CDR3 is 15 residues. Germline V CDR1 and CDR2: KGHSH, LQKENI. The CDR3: CASSPLAGGKLEQYF. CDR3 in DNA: TGTGCCAGCTCACCTCTAGCGGGGGGGAAGTTAGAGCAGTACTTC.

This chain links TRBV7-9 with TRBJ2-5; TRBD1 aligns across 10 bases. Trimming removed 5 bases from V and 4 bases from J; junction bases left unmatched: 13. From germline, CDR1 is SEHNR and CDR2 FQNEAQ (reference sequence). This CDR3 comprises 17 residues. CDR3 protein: CASSPIGTGDGRETQYF. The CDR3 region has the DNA TGTGCCAGCAGCCCCATTGGGACAGGGGATGGAAGAGAGACCCAGTACTTC.

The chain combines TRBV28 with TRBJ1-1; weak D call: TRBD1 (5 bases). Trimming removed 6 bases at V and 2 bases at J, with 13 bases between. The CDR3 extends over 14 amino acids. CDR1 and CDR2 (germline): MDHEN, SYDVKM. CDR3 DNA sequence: TGTGCCAGCAGCTTCACAGGAAGCAACACTGAAGCTTTCTTT. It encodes CASSFTGSNTEAFF.

CDR3 residues: CASSLVIRTSGSGELFF. CDR3 sequence (DNA): TGTGCCAGCAGCTTAGTAATCCGGACTAGCGGCTCCGGGGAGCTGTTTTTT. The V call is TRBV7-2, the J call TRBJ2-2, with 10 bases that match TRBD2. Losses at the gene ends were 1 base for V and 6 bases for J; bases not matched to a gene: 8. Looked up from germline, CDR1 is SGHTA and CDR2 is FQGNSA. The CDR3 is made up of 17 amino acids.

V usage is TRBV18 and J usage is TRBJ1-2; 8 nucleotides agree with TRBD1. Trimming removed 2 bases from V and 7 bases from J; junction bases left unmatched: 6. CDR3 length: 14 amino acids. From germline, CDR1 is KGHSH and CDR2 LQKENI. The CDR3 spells CASSPSDRDSGYTF. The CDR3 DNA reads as TGTGCCAGCTCACCATCGGACAGGGATAGTGGCTACACCTTC.

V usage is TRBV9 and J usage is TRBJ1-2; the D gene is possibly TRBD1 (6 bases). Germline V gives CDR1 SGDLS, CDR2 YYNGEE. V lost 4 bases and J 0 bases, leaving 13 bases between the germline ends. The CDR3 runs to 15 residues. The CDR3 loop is CASSYGGASNYGYTF. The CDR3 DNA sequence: TGTGCCAGCAGCTATGGGGGGGCCTCTAACTATGGCTACACCTTC.

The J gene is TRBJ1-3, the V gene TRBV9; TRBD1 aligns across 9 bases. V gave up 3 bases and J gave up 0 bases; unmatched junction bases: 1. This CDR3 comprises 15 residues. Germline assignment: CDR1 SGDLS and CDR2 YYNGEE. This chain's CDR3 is CASSATGGSGNTIYF. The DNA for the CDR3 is TGTGCCAGCAGCGCGACAGGGGGCTCTGGAAACACCATATATTTT.

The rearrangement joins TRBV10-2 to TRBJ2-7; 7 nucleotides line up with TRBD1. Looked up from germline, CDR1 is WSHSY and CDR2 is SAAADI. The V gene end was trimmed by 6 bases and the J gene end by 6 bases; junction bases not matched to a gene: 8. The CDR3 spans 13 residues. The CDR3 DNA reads TGCGCCAGCAGCCCGACAGGGAATGGCGAGCAGTACTTC. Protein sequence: CASSPTGNGEQYF.

The CDR3 DNA sequence: TGTGCCAGCAGTTCAGACAGGGGTTTTTTTGAAAAACTGTTTTTT. Amino acids: CASSSDRGFFEKLFF. The genes are TRBV6-5 and TRBJ1-4, with 8 bases matching TRBD1. Germline V gene sequence: CDR1 MNHEY, CDR2 SVGAGI. V shed 4 bases and J 7 bases; nucleotides not matched to a gene: 8. This CDR3 contains 15 residues.

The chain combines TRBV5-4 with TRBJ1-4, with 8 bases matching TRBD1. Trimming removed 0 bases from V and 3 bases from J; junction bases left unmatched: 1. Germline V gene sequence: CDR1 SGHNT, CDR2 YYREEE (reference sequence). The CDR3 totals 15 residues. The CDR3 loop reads CASSLADRANEKLFF. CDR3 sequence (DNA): TGTGCCAGCAGCTTGGCGGACAGGGCTAATGAAAAACTGTTTTTT.

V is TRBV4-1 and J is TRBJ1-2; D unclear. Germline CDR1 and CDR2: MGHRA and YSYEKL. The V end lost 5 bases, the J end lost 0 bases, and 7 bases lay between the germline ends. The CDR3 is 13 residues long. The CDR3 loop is CASSASTNYGYTF. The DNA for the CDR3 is TGCGCCAGCAGCGCGAGTACTAACTATGGCTACACCTTC.

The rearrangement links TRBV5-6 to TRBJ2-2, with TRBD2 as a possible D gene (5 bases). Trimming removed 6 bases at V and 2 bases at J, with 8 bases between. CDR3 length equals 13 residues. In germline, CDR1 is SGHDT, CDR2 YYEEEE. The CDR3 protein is CASNDYNTGELFF. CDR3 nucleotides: TGTGCCAGCAACGACTATAACACCGGGGAGCTGTTTTTT.